This TCR beta chain was sequenced in a study of T cell changes during pregnancy in multiple sclerosis. Method: immunoSEQ multiplex PCR; TCRdb's copy keeps in-frame clones and lacks some. The sample includes approximately 130,000 clones, about 95% seen only once; the top ten take over 0.35%. Looked up from germline, CDR1 is LNHDA and CDR2 is SQIVND (reference sequence). Losses at the gene ends were 3 bases for V and 6 bases for J; bases not matched to a gene: 8. The CDR3 loop spans 15 amino acids. This clone appeared a single time. Specimen: peripheral blood, collected after pregnancy. This receptor was taken from a female donor with multiple sclerosis, enrolled in a pregnancy study. This sequence joins TRBV19 and TRBJ2-7, with 10 bases identical to TRBD2. The CDR3 nucleotides are TGTGCCAGTAGTATCGAGCTAGCGGGAGTATTCGAGCAGTACTTC. Protein: CASSIELAGVFEQYF. Supplemented by reference TRBV19 and TRBJ2-7, the full variable domain reads DGGITQSPKYLFRKEGQNVTLSCEQNLNHDAMYWYRQDPGQGLRLIYYSQIVNDFQKGDIAEGYSVSREKKESFPLTVTSAQKNPTAFYLCASSIELAGVFEQYFGPGTRLTVT.